The 3 T cell receptor beta chains reported below all come from one sample, sequenced in a study of identical twins. TCRdb processed the 5' RACE reads anew with MiXCR; each CDR3 protein has one entry. Of approximately 230,000 distinct CDR3 sequences in the sample, 5.5% to 7.5% were seen once. This sample also appeared in a second study, on T cells expressing NK-cell markers.

The specimen sequenced was CD8+ T cells sorted from blood. The source is a woman between 18 and 29 years old in good health.

This clonotype appeared many times. V usage is TRBV27 and J usage is TRBJ1-2; D is undetermined. The V end was cut by 4 bases, the J end by 1 base, with 13 bases between. The CDR3 runs 15 residues. Germline V gives CDR1 MNHEY, CDR2 SMNVEV (reference sequence). CDR3 protein: CASSSREGDNYGYTF. CDR3 nucleotide sequence: TGTGCCAGCAGTTCCCGGGAGGGTGATAACTATGGCTACACCTTC.

This chain uses TRBV2 with TRBJ1-5; D may be TRBD1 (6 bases). Germline CDR1 and CDR2: SNHLY and FYNNEI. Trimming removed 5 bases at V and 7 bases at J, with 12 bases between. The CDR3 extends over 13 amino acids. Written as DNA, the CDR3 is TGTGCCAGCAGTCAAGGGGGGGGCCAGCCCCAGCATTTT. Translated: CASSQGGGQPQHF.

On this clonotype itself: This may be a read error, as it is one base from a much larger clone. The chain carries TRBV2 and TRBJ2-1; D not certain. CDR1 and CDR2 (germline): SNHLY, FYNNEI. The ends were cut back, 0 bases at V and 0 bases at J, with 12 bases in the middle. This CDR3 comprises 17 residues. CDR3 sequence: CASSEARLWGSYNEQFF. For the CDR3, the DNA is TGTGCCAGCAGTGAAGCGCGGCTGTGGGGCTCCTACAATGAGCAGTTCTTC.